The sequence of this TCR beta chain was determined in a study of beta chain features in type 1 diabetes. A few counts support this clone. Its target is not known. The sample has other DNA sequences that encode this CDR3 too. CD45RO/CCR7/CD25/CD127/CD95/CD27 separated CD4+ naive, central memory, regulatory and stem cell-like memory cells by sorting. V gave up 0 bases and J gave up 6 bases, with 9 bases separating them. Germline V lookup: CDR1 GTSNPN, CDR2 SVGIG (reference sequence). The CDR3 consists of 13 residues. Expressed TCRB transcripts were sequenced because the isolated RNA had all been reverse transcribed beforehand. Clones were read by immunoSEQ multiplex PCR, and TCRdb kept only the in-frame ones, dropping some. The data contain hundreds of thousands of clones, around an eighth of them singletons. Points from the study as a whole: TCRB CDR3 length was moderately but significantly reduced in all four CD4+ subsets of Type 1 diabetes patients.

The sequence derives from a man younger than 30 with type 1 diabetes. The V and J genes are TRBV30 and TRBJ1-5; the D is unclear. The material sequenced was naive CD4+ T cells from blood. CDR3 DNA: TGTGCCTGGAGTGTAAAGGGTTTTCAGCCCCAGCATTTT. Its translation: CAWSVKGFQPQHF.